Following are 5 T cell receptor beta chains from one sample sequenced in a study of OX40 agonist ivuxolimab in advanced cancers. Only in-frame clones appear in the TCRdb table, and some are missing; sequencing was by immunoSEQ multiplex PCR. The sample lists about 62,000 clones; about 85% were seen once. Sample: CD4+ or CD8+ T cells sorted from blood, taken in a trial of the OX40 agonist ivuxolimab. All receptors come from an adult with an advanced solid tumor such as melanoma, head and neck, liver or kidney cancer.

The CDR3 loop reads CSGAGTGGTTDTQYF. CDR3 sequence (DNA): TGCAGCGGGGCCGGGACAGGGGGTACCACAGATACGCAGTATTTT. This chain uses TRBV29-1 with TRBJ2-3, with 11 positions matching TRBD1. This CDR3 spans 15 amino acids. CDR1 and CDR2 (germline): SQVTM, ANQGSEA. J lost 2 bases, V lost 7 bases, and 8 bases had no gene match.

V usage is TRBV5-6 and J usage is TRBJ2-3, with 8 bases fitting TRBD1. The germline V gene has CDR1 SGHDT and CDR2 YYEEEE. The CDR3 is 16 residues long. Trimming removed 0 bases from V and 3 bases from J; junction bases left unmatched: 6. DNA for the CDR3: TGTGCCAGCAGCTTGGTCGAGGACAGGGCAACAGATACGCAGTATTTT. Protein: CASSLVEDRATDTQYF.

This sequence joins TRBV7-8 and TRBJ2-7; D may be TRBD2 (5 bases). Per the germline V gene, CDR1 is SGHVS and CDR2 is FQNEAQ. The CDR3 is 15 residues long. Deletions cut 5 bases from V and 5 bases from J, with 19 bases between. The CDR3 here is CASSPLERAYHEQYF. For the CDR3, the DNA is TGTGCCAGCAGCCCACTTGAGAGGGCGTACCACGAGCAGTACTTC.

This chain uses TRBV7-9 with TRBJ2-7, with D possibly matching TRBD2 (5 bases). Germline CDR1 is SEHNR and CDR2 is FQNEAQ (reference sequence). This CDR3 has 11 amino acids. The germline V and J ends were trimmed by 5 bases and 5 bases, with 7 bases remaining between them. The CDR3 region is CASSRTDEQYF. DNA for the CDR3: TGTGCCAGCAGCCGGACTGACGAGCAGTACTTC.

J is TRBJ2-1 and V is TRBV7-3, with TRBD2 as a possible D gene (6 bases). Germline CDR1 is SGHTA and CDR2 is FQGTGA. This CDR3 comprises 18 residues. The germline V and J ends were trimmed by 4 bases and 6 bases, with 25 bases remaining between them. In DNA, the CDR3 is TGTGCCAGCAGCTCGAGTGGAGGGGCCTATCCTACCCCCAATGAGCAGTTCTTC. This codes for CASSSSGGAYPTPNEQFF.